This T cell receptor (beta chain) was retrieved from a study of cytomegalovirus exposure and HLA in healthy donors. There are 12 residues in the CDR3. V lost 3 bases to trimming and J lost 3 bases, with 4 bases between them. The germline CDR1 and CDR2 sequences are LNHNV and YYDKDF (reference sequence). The PCR employed 60 Vbeta primers together with 13 Jbeta primers. Generated by immunoSEQ multiplex PCR, the TCRdb table keeps only in-frame clones and is missing some. The sample carries about 98,000 clones, about 81% recorded once. The sequence came from a man between 18 and 29 years old in good health and CMV-seropositive. The genes are TRBV15 and TRBJ2-3; D is unclear. Sequencing was done on a sample of PBMCs. The CDR3 DNA follows: TGTGCCACCAGCAGCAATACAGATACGCAGTATTTT. Encoded protein: CATSSNTDTQYF.